Sequencing of this T cell receptor (beta chain) was carried out in a study of response to subunit inactivated influenza vaccine. The germline V gene encodes CDR1 MDHEN and CDR2 SYDVKM. The CDR3 contains 17 residues. V was clipped by 4 bases and J by 4 bases; unmatched bases: 12. MiXCR, applied by TCRdb to the RT-PCR reads, yields one record per CDR3 protein. The sample gives over 750,000 distinct CDR3 sequences, less than 25% of which show up once; around 9.6% is in the top ten. Sequenced here: PBMCs from blood, sampled around 5 days after vaccination. This receptor was taken from a man aged 50-59 years who received an inactivated influenza vaccine. The V and J genes are TRBV28 and TRBJ2-1; 8 nucleotides align to TRBD2. The CDR3 region has the DNA TGTGCCAGCAGTTCAAACCCTGGACTAGCCCTGTACAATGAGCAGTTCTTC. Residues: CASSSNPGLALYNEQFF.